This TCR beta chain derives from a study of CXCR3-negative and CXCR3-positive naive CD8 T cells (dated by TCRdb to between 2018 and 2020). Context from the whole study: In total, roughly 140 million TRB reads were obtained, corresponding to roughly 1.5 +/- 0.3 million reads per library. The diversity and physicochemical repertoire analyses included 11 donors pooled from two independent experiments. For the TRBV-TRBJ cluster analysis, the naive subsets came from a handful of donors, while the memory cells came from 3 donors.

Sequencing used a NextSeq 550. The Human TCR Profiling Kit (MiLaboratory) was used to prepare UMI-labeled 5' RACE TRB cDNA libraries. The full amount of extracted RNA was used for cDNA synthesis, and the full amount of resulting cDNA was used for PCR amplification. The libraries were made side by side, with each library going through the same number of PCR cycles. The original pipeline was this. With a minimum of two reads required per UMI, MIGEC and MiXCR pulled out about 50,000 +/- 10,000 unique UMI-labeled TRB cDNA molecules from each library. On average, each library contained approximately 40,000 +/- 10,000 functional in-frame TRB CDR3 nucleotide clonotypes without stop codons. After each sample was downsampled to 5000 UMI-labeled TRB molecules, VDJtools was used to calculate diversity metrics such as normalized Shannon-Wiener and Chao1. For the central five CDR3 residues, VDJtools calculated physicochemical properties weighted by clonotype size, namely interaction energy, strength, volume and Kidera factor 4. The reads went through TCRdb reprocessing, and each CDR3 protein sequence gets one entry with no DNA. The V and J calls and clone size come from TCRdb's table, not from the authors' own analysis. Per the sample table, the count is approximately 70,000 distinct CDR3 sequences. Over 1.3% of the sample belongs to the ten largest clones.

The CDR3 runs 13 amino acids, cysteine and phenylalanine included. DNA is not on record. Per the germline V gene (reference sequence), DFQATT is the CDR1 and SNEGSKA is the CDR2. Here is what the overall study found, with its caveats: TRB CDR3s from CXCR3-positive naive cells showed higher hydrophobicity (lower Kidera factor 4), lower energy, and higher strength and volume indices than CXCR3-negative naive cells. Both naive subsets had comparably high repertoire diversity, while memory CD8+ T cells had much lower repertoire diversity. Surface CD5, linked to self-reactivity in mice, was comparable between naive subsets; TCR interaction strength was therefore also inferred from TRB CDR3 physicochemical properties. CXCR3 expression partially decreased after cryopreservation, so most assays used freshly isolated PBMCs. Similar TRBV-TRBJ usage was shown by naive CXCR3-negative and CXCR3-positive cells from the same donor, whereas distinct patterns were shown by memory cells.

About this clonotype: Its cognate antigen has yet to be identified.

For every CD8+ T cell subset, under 350,000 cells were flow-sorted straight into RLT lysis buffer, and each subset was sorted in triplicate. To keep memory contaminants out, a stringent definition of naive CD8+ T cells was applied: CD45RO-CCR7+CD27+CD95-. Peripheral blood mononuclear cells were isolated from buffy coats by standard density gradient centrifugation. A FACSAria III was used to flow-sort naive CD8+ T cells into CXCR3-negative and CXCR3-positive populations. Total RNA was extracted from sorted cells with an RNeasy Mini Kit. The sequencing input was naive CXCR3- CD8+ T cells from blood. Sample cell subset or site, as interpreted from the label and publication: CD45RO-CCR7+CD27+CD95- naive CD8+ T cells lacking CXCR3 (TNR3-). The TCR originated in a human donor in good health. Some clones in this sample may be carry-over from other donors' samples. The rearranged chain carries TRBV20-1 and TRBJ2-7; TCRdb selects TRBD2, and the lack of DNA leaves this call unchecked. The CDR3 sequence is CSARDAGVYEQYF.